Below, 30 T cell receptor beta chains from the same sample are listed, as sequenced in a study of cytomegalovirus exposure and HLA in healthy donors. Use of 60 Vbeta and 13 Jbeta primers characterized the PCR. Assay: immunoSEQ multiplex PCR; the TCRdb copy retains only in-frame clones and omits some. The repertoire holds 130,000 or so clones, with roughly 70% as singletons. The material sequenced was PBMCs. Source of these receptors: a woman in her thirties or forties in good health and CMV-seropositive.

V is TRBV6-4 and J is TRBJ2-2, with a possible D match to TRBD1 (6 bases). V lost 6 bases to trimming and J lost 2 bases, with 10 bases between them. This CDR3 has 14 residues. Germline CDR1 and CDR2: MRHNA and SNTAGT. CDR3 in DNA: TGTGCCAGCAGGGCAGGGGCCAACACCGGGGAGCTGTTTTTT. As protein: CASRAGANTGELFF.

This clone occurred a few times. Other nucleotide sequences in the sample specify the same CDR3. This sequence joins TRBV6-4 and TRBJ2-3; TRBD2 matches at 11 bases. This CDR3 comprises 14 residues. J gave up 3 bases and V 6 bases, and 2 bases lay outside the gene matches. Germline loops: CDR1 MRHNA, CDR2 SNTAGT. The CDR3 DNA sequence: TGTGCCAGCAGCGTAGCGGGAGGGACAGATACGCAGTATTTT. This gives the protein CASSVAGGTDTQYF.

The genes are TRBV30 and TRBJ1-3, with D unclear. The CDR3 sequence is 13 residues long. Looked up from germline, CDR1 is GTSNPN and CDR2 is SVGIG (reference sequence). The V gene lost 4 bases and the J gene lost 7 bases, with 14 bases spanning the gap. The CDR3 reads CAWISVLVNTIYF. The CDR3 region has the DNA TGTGCCTGGATTTCAGTGTTGGTTAACACCATATATTTT.

The chain is built from TRBV6-5 and TRBJ1-2; 7 bases align to TRBD1. In germline, CDR1 is MNHEY, CDR2 SVGAGI. V shed 7 bases and J 6 bases; nucleotides not matched to a gene: 5. The CDR3 has 12 residues. The CDR3 sequence: CASMRGQDGYTF. The CDR3 bases are TGTGCCAGCATGAGGGGGCAGGATGGCTACACCTTC.

The chain is built from TRBV9 and TRBJ2-6; TRBD2 agrees at 10 bases. Looked up from germline, CDR1 is SGDLS and CDR2 is YYNGEE. The CDR3 covers 17 residues. Germline trimming cut 0 bases from V and 3 bases from J; bases unmatched to any gene: 3. The CDR3 here is CASSVASGSLGANVLTF. As DNA, the CDR3 is TGTGCCAGCAGCGTAGCTAGCGGGAGCCTTGGGGCCAACGTCCTGACTTTC.

This clone was detected only a few times. The rearrangement links TRBV5-1 to TRBJ1-1; D is unresolved. V lost 0 bases, J lost 2 bases, and 11 bases lay in between. Germline CDR1 is SGHRS and CDR2 is YFSETQ. The CDR3 length is 15 residues. CDR3 residues: CASSLDVAGNTEAFF. The CDR3, as DNA: TGCGCCAGCAGCTTGGATGTGGCAGGCAACACTGAAGCTTTCTTT.

This chain uses TRBV7-2 with TRBJ2-1, with 13 bases lining up with TRBD2. CDR1 is SGHTA, CDR2 FQGNSA, per germline. The length of the CDR3 is 15 residues. With 5 bases clipped from V and 7 bases from J, the junction kept 5 bases outside the gene matches. The CDR3 loop reads CASSLGLAGLNEQFF. The CDR3 nucleotides read TGTGCCAGCAGCCTGGGACTAGCGGGGTTAAATGAGCAGTTCTTC.

The chain is built from TRBV5-1 and TRBJ2-7, with 10 bases identical to TRBD2. CDR1 and CDR2 (germline): SGHRS, YFSETQ. V trimming: 1 base; J trimming: 2 bases; junction bases outside the gene matches: 9. This CDR3 spans 17 amino acids. As DNA, the CDR3 is TGCGCCAGCAGCTTGCAAGGCGGACTAGCGGCAGCCTACGAGCAGTACTTC. This sequence encodes CASSLQGGLAAAYEQYF. Together with reference TRBV5-1 and TRBJ2-7, the CDR3 gives the full variable domain: KAGVTQTPRYLIKTRGQQVTLSCSPISGHRSVSWYQQTPGQGLQFLFEYFSETQRNKGNFPGRFSGRQFSNSRSEMNVSTLELGDSALYLCASSLQGGLAAAYEQYFGPGTRLTVT.

The chain is built from TRBV6-1 and TRBJ2-5; D not resolved. Deletions cut 4 bases from V and 2 bases from J, with 14 bases between. The germline CDR1 and CDR2 sequences are MNHNS and SASEGT. The CDR3 totals 15 residues. This CDR3 is CASSVTMSPQETQYF. The CDR3 nucleotides are TGTGCCAGCAGTGTAACTATGTCGCCTCAAGAGACCCAGTACTTC.

This clone was seen more than once but under ten times. The CDR3 nucleotides are TGTGCCAGCAGCCGTAGCCAGGGGGTACGTGGCTACGAGCAGTACTTC. Translating gives CASSRSQGVRGYEQYF. The genes are TRBV27 and TRBJ2-7; TRBD1 matches at 7 bases. V trimming: 6 bases; J trimming: 3 bases; junction bases outside the gene matches: 14. Germline V gene lookup returns CDR1 MNHEY and CDR2 SMNVEV (reference sequence). The CDR3 totals 16 residues.

The chain is built from TRBV7-2 and TRBJ1-5; D unresolved. Germline CDR1 and CDR2: SGHTA and FQGNSA. This CDR3 is 15 amino acids long. Trimming shortened V by 3 bases and J by 0 bases, and 9 bases separated the two germline ends. The CDR3 reads CASSFGVNSNQPQHF. Written as DNA, the CDR3 is TGTGCCAGCAGCTTTGGAGTAAATAGCAATCAGCCCCAGCATTTT.

The chain links TRBV4-1 to TRBJ1-1; tentative D call: TRBD1 (5 bases). Germline V lookup: CDR1 MGHRA, CDR2 YSYEKL. This CDR3 has 18 residues. The V gene lost 1 base and the J gene lost 0 bases, with 18 bases spanning the gap. CDR3 loop: CASSQVAGDLGMNTEAFF. The CDR3 DNA is TGCGCCAGCAGCCAAGTGGCGGGGGACCTAGGCATGAACACTGAAGCTTTCTTT.

The chain couples TRBV21-1 to TRBJ1-3; the DNA was not used to check the table's D call, TRBD1. TRBV21-1 is an annotated pseudogene. The CDR3 is 15 residues long. As DNA, the CDR3 is TGTGCCAGCAGACCGACAGGGCCCTCTGGAAACACCATATATTTT. Its translation is CASRPTGPSGNTIYF.

The rearrangement links TRBV19 to TRBJ2-3; weak D call: TRBD1 (6 bases). Germline values: CDR1 LNHDA, CDR2 SQIVND (reference sequence). Trimming pared 6 bases from V and 6 bases from J, leaving 7 bases between. This CDR3 is built from 11 residues. The CDR3 DNA follows: TGTGCCAGTAGAACAGGGGATACGCAGTATTTT. Its translation: CASRTGDTQYF.

CDR3 DNA sequence: TGTGCCAGCAGTTCCTGGGGGGGGACTGAAGCTTTCTTT. It codes for CASSSWGGTEAFF. The chain links TRBV28 to TRBJ1-1; D possibly corresponds to TRBD1 (5 bases). From germline, CDR1 is MDHEN and CDR2 SYDVKM. Trimming removed 4 bases at V and 5 bases at J, with 11 bases between. This CDR3 region has 13 residues.

The genes are TRBV7-9 and TRBJ1-1, with unresolved D. Trimming stripped 4 bases from V and 0 bases from J, with 15 bases between. This CDR3 spans 16 amino acids. Germline V gene data show CDR1 as SEHNR and CDR2 as FQNEAQ (reference sequence). The CDR3 nucleotides read TGTGCCAGCAGCTCCCGAGGTGAGGCCTTGAACACTGAAGCTTTCTTT. Translated, it gives CASSSRGEALNTEAFF.

The table lists this clone with a few counts. The chain uses TRBV2 and TRBJ1-4, with 7 bases fitting TRBD1. Germline CDR1 and CDR2: SNHLY and FYNNEI. The CDR3 sequence is 16 residues long. V shed 2 bases and J 2 bases; nucleotides not matched to a gene: 5. The CDR3 sequence: CASSETGEWTNEKLFF. CDR3 bases: TGTGCCAGCAGTGAAACAGGGGAGTGGACTAATGAAAAACTGTTTTTT. The full variable domain, completed using reference TRBV2 and TRBJ1-4, is EPEVTQTPSHQVTQMGQEVILRCVPISNHLYFYWYRQILGQKVEFLVSFYNNEISEKSEIFDDQFSVERPDGSNFTLKIRSTKLEDSAMYFCASSETGEWTNEKLFFGSGTQLSVL.

This sequence joins TRBV28 and TRBJ1-2; 9 bases fit TRBD1. The germline V gene has CDR1 MDHEN and CDR2 SYDVKM. J lost 5 bases, V lost 6 bases, and 10 bases had no gene match. The CDR3 is 15 residues long. The CDR3: CASRGTGQGGYGYTF. CDR3 DNA: TGTGCCAGCAGAGGGACAGGGCAAGGCGGTTATGGCTACACCTTC.

The chain combines TRBV19 with TRBJ1-1, with 7 bases identical to TRBD1. Germline V lookup: CDR1 LNHDA, CDR2 SQIVND (reference sequence). J gave up 3 bases and V 5 bases, and 12 bases lay outside the gene matches. This CDR3 contains 16 residues. CDR3 protein: CASSSSPGQGDTEAFF. In DNA form, the CDR3 reads TGTGCCAGTAGTTCCTCTCCCGGGCAGGGGGACACTGAAGCTTTCTTT.

This clone was seen once. The rearrangement uses TRBV18 and TRBJ1-1; no clear D. The CDR3 spans 12 residues. The V gene's germline CDR1 is KGHSH and CDR2 LQKENI. Trimming took 5 bases from V and 1 from J, leaving 5 bases between them. The CDR3 spells CASSLQNTEAFF. The CDR3 DNA follows: TGTGCCAGCTCATTACAGAACACTGAAGCTTTCTTT.

The rearrangement joins TRBV29-1 to TRBJ1-2; 11 nucleotides align to TRBD1. Trimming took 4 bases from V and 7 from J; bases not matched to a gene: 14. Germline values: CDR1 SQVTM, CDR2 ANQGSEA. This CDR3 region has 16 residues. DNA of the CDR3: TGCAGCGTTGCGAACCGGGACAGGGGGATAAGTGGTGGCTACACCTTC. Translation gives CSVANRDRGISGGYTF.

The chain carries TRBV7-6 and TRBJ2-7, with TRBD2 matching over 10 bases. The CDR3 is made up of 16 amino acids. Germline V gives CDR1 SGHVS, CDR2 FNYEAQ. V trimming: 4 bases; J trimming: 3 bases; junction bases outside the gene matches: 9. The CDR3 loop reads CASSSPSGGPFYEQYF. DNA for the CDR3: TGTGCCAGCAGCTCCCCTAGCGGGGGCCCGTTCTACGAGCAGTACTTC.

This clone was seen a handful of times. V and J are TRBV2 and TRBJ1-6; 7 bases agree with TRBD1. The germline V gene encodes CDR1 SNHLY and CDR2 FYNNEI. The CDR3 is 14 amino acids. The V and J ends lost 1 base and 9 bases, in that order; junction bases with no gene match: 3. The CDR3: CASSEEGAPSPLHF. The CDR3 DNA reads TGTGCCAGCAGTGAAGAGGGGGCGCCTTCACCCCTCCACTTT.

The chain combines TRBV28 with TRBJ2-6; no firm D call. The CDR3 totals 16 residues. Germline CDR1 and CDR2: MDHEN and SYDVKM. Trimming took off 7 bases at V and 1 base at J, with 14 bases between the two ends. The CDR3 region has the DNA TGTGCCAGCACCTCCGCCGGGTCATCTGGGGCCAACGTCCTGACTTTC. Encoded protein: CASTSAGSSGANVLTF.

The chain employs TRBV13 and TRBJ2-7, with a possible D match to TRBD1 (6 bases). In germline, CDR1 is PRHDT, CDR2 FYEKMQ (reference sequence). The CDR3 consists of 13 residues. Between the trimmed V and J ends, which lost 4 bases and 2 bases, there was a span of 9 bases. This CDR3 is CASSWQGTYEQYF. The DNA for the CDR3 is TGTGCCAGCAGCTGGCAGGGGACCTACGAGCAGTACTTC.

The chain joins TRBV4-3 to TRBJ2-7, with D uncertain. The germline CDR1 and CDR2 sequences are LGHNA and YSLEER. Trimming stripped 0 bases from V and 2 bases from J, with 8 bases between. This CDR3 comprises 14 residues. The CDR3 DNA is TGCGCCAGCAGCCAAGATTACGGAGCCTACGAGCAGTACTTC. The encoded protein is CASSQDYGAYEQYF.

This sequence joins TRBV28 and TRBJ2-1; 10 bases align to TRBD2. The CDR3 is 15 residues long. CDR1 MDHEN and CDR2 SYDVKM come from the germline V gene. The V gene end was trimmed by 7 bases and the J gene end by 5 bases; junction bases not matched to a gene: 8. The CDR3 here is CASTPSGRAHNEQFF. In DNA form, the CDR3 reads TGTGCCAGCACCCCAAGCGGGAGGGCCCACAATGAGCAGTTCTTC.

The rearrangement joins TRBV5-1 to TRBJ2-3, with 8 bases fitting TRBD1. V was clipped by 2 bases and J by 0 bases; unmatched bases: 2. Per germline, CDR1 SGHRS and CDR2 YFSETQ. CDR3 length equals 15 residues. CDR3 residues: CASSFGQGSTDTQYF. CDR3 sequence (DNA): TGCGCCAGCAGCTTCGGACAGGGTAGCACAGATACGCAGTATTTT.

This sequence joins TRBV7-2 and TRBJ1-1; TRBD1 matches at 11 bases. The J segment lost 5 bases and the V segment lost 3 bases, leaving 5 bases of the junction unmatched. In germline, CDR1 is SGHTA, CDR2 FQGNSA. This CDR3 region has 15 residues. This CDR3 is CASSFSGTGGTEAFF. CDR3 in DNA: TGTGCCAGCAGCTTTAGCGGGACAGGGGGGACTGAAGCTTTCTTT.

Here the CDR3 DNA reads TGCGCCAGCAGCTTGCCACGACAGGGGGACGGAGATACGCAGTATTTT. The encoded protein is CASSLPRQGDGDTQYF. The rearrangement joins TRBV5-1 to TRBJ2-3; 9 bases line up with TRBD1. Germline CDR1 is SGHRS and CDR2 is YFSETQ. V was clipped by 1 base and J by 5 bases; unmatched bases: 8. This CDR3 is built from 16 residues. Supplemented by reference TRBV5-1 and TRBJ2-3, the full variable domain reads KAGVTQTPRYLIKTRGQQVTLSCSPISGHRSVSWYQQTPGQGLQFLFEYFSETQRNKGNFPGRFSGRQFSNSRSEMNVSTLELGDSALYLCASSLPRQGDGDTQYFGPGTRLTVL.